One sample yielded the 10 T cell receptor beta chains listed below, sequenced in a study of spatial heterogeneity in lung cancer. Time point here: sample taken at primary tumor resection. Study-wide points: Tumoral mutation counts were tracked by counts of expanded intratumoral alpha and beta TCRs.

These receptors have no known antigen. TCRdb re-called the 5' RACE reads with MiXCR, one entry per CDR3 protein. The repertoire has 3,100 or so distinct CDR3 sequences, around 4.5% of them found once; the top ten carry approximately 19%. Sequenced material: lung tumor tissue, taken at surgery. These receptors were taken from a female donor with early-stage non-small cell lung cancer.

This clonotype was seen repeatedly, ten times or more. The chain is built from TRBV6-2 or TRBV6-3 and TRBJ2-7; the D gene is possibly TRBD2 (5 bases). V was trimmed by 5 bases and J by 11 bases, leaving 13 bases between them. Looked up from germline, CDR1 is MNHEY and CDR2 is SVGEGT. The CDR3 contains 11 residues. CDR3 coding DNA: TGTGCCAGCAGTGGCAACGGGGAGAAGTACTTC. Translation gives CASSGNGEKYF.

This clonotype is categorized as medium-sized. The chain couples TRBV6-2 or TRBV6-3 to TRBJ1-5; TRBD1 aligns across 8 bases. The germline CDR1 and CDR2 sequences are MNHEY and SVGEGT. With 5 bases clipped from V and 3 bases from J, the junction kept 3 bases outside the gene matches. This CDR3 contains 14 residues. The CDR3 nucleotides read TGTGCCAGCAGTAGGACAGGGTTCAATCAGCCCCAGCATTTT. This gives the protein CASSRTGFNQPQHF.

In this sample, this clonotype turned up many times. The rearrangement uses TRBV10-3 and TRBJ2-3; D may be TRBD1 (5 bases). The CDR3 is made up of 11 amino acids. CDR1 is ENHRY and CDR2 is SYGVKD in the germline V gene. V was pared by 10 bases and J by 9 bases, with 14 bases between. The CDR3 coding sequence is TGTGCCAGCCTAGACAGTTCAACGCAGTATTTT. It specifies CASLDSSTQYF.

Within the sample, this clonotype is large. The chain employs TRBV6-5 and TRBJ1-5; no definite D call. The CDR3 is 13 amino acids. Between the trimmed V and J ends, which lost 6 bases and 5 bases, there was a span of 11 bases. Germline-derived CDR1 and CDR2 are MNHEY and SVGAGI. The CDR3 DNA is TGTGCCAGCAGCCGTACCCTATATCAGCCCCAGCATTTT. This encodes CASSRTLYQPQHF.

In this sample, this clonotype is medium-sized (0.01 to 0.1%). This chain links TRBV2 with TRBJ1-2; no clear D gene. CDR1 is SNHLY, CDR2 FYNNEI, per germline. Trimming pared 6 bases from V and 8 bases from J, leaving 19 bases between. CDR3 length: 14 amino acids. The DNA for the CDR3 is TGTGCCAGCAGGGCCTCCGGACGGGATGAAGGCTACACCTTC. Its protein product is CASRASGRDEGYTF.

By proportion, this clonotype is medium-sized. The chain employs TRBV24-1 and TRBJ2-7; D possibly corresponds to TRBD2 (6 bases). Trimming took off 3 bases at V and 7 bases at J, with 15 bases between the two ends. Germline loops: CDR1 KGHDR, CDR2 SFDVKD. CDR3 length: 14 residues. The CDR3 loop is CATSDRTMGNEQYF. In DNA, the CDR3 is TGTGCCACCAGTGATAGGACTATGGGAAATGAGCAGTACTTC.

This clonotype is medium-sized in the sample. This rearrangement joins TRBV3-1 to TRBJ2-1, with 12 positions matching TRBD1. Germline loops: CDR1 LGHDT, CDR2 YNNKEL (reference sequence). Unmatched junction bases numbered 7, after V lost 5 bases and J lost 8 bases. The CDR3 consists of 15 residues. In nucleotides, the CDR3 is TGTGCCAGCAGCGACACCGGGACAGGGGGCCATGAGCAGTTCTTC. It specifies CASSDTGTGGHEQFF.

This clonotype is medium-sized by share. The gene calls are TRBV9 and TRBJ1-6; TRBD1 might be the D (5 bases). The CDR3 runs to 15 residues. CDR1 is SGDLS, CDR2 YYNGEE, per germline. Deletions cut 0 bases from V and 10 bases from J, with 14 bases between. The CDR3 reads CASSVGGSDGSPLHF. The CDR3 DNA is TGTGCCAGCAGCGTAGGGGGCTCCGATGGCTCACCCCTCCACTTT.

At least ten counts were recorded for this clonotype. The chain couples TRBV12-3 or TRBV12-4 to TRBJ2-2, with 8 bases identical to TRBD2. V shed 2 bases, J shed 4 bases, and the junction held 3 bases outside the gene matches. The CDR3 extends over 15 amino acids. The CDR3 region has the DNA TGTGCCAGCAGTTTACGACGGGGGGGCACCGGGGAGCTGTTTTTT. It encodes CASSLRRGGTGELFF.

This clonotype was seen ten or more times. The chain links TRBV5-1 to TRBJ2-5, with no clear D. V was pared by 0 bases and J by 2 bases, with 5 bases between. Germline assignment: CDR1 SGHRS and CDR2 YFSETQ. CDR3 size: 13 residues. The CDR3 loop is CASSLELQETQYF. In DNA form, the CDR3 reads TGCGCCAGCAGCTTGGAGTTGCAAGAGACCCAGTACTTC.